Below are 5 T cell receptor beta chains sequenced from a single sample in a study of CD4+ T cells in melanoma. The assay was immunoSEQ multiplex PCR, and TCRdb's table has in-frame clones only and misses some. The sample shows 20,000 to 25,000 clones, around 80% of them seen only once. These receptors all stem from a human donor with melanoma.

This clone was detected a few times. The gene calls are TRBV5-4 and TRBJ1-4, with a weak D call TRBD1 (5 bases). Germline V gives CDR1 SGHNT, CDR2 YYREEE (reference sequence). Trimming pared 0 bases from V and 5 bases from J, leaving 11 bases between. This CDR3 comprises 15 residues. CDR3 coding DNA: TGTGCCAGCAGCTTGGCTGGGACGGGGAATGAAAAACTGTTTTTT. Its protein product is CASSLAGTGNEKLFF.

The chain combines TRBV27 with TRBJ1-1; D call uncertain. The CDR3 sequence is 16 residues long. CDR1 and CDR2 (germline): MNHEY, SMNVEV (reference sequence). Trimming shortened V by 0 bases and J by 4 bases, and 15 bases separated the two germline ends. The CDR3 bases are TGTGCCAGCAGTTTATCGGGCAGCCTAAAGCTCACTGAAGCTTTCTTT. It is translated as CASSLSGSLKLTEAFF.

CDR3 loop: CAWSVGGSNQPQHF. The DNA for the CDR3 is TGTGCCTGGAGTGTGGGGGGCAGCAATCAGCCCCAGCATTTT. The V and J genes are TRBV30 and TRBJ1-5; weak D call: TRBD1 (6 bases). Germline V gene lookup returns CDR1 GTSNPN and CDR2 SVGIG (reference sequence). The CDR3 is 14 amino acids. The V and J ends lost 0 bases and 1 base respectively, with 7 bases between them.

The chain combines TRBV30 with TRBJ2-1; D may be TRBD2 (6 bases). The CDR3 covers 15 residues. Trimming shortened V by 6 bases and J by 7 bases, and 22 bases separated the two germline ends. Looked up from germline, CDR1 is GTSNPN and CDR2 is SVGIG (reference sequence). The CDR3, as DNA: TGTGCCTGTCTCGGGGGTTACATACTAGGGAATGAGCAGTTCTTC. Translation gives CACLGGYILGNEQFF.

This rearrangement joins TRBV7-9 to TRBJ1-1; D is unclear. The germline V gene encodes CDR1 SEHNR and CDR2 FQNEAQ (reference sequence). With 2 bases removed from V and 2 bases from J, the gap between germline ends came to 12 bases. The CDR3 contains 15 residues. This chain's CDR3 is CASSLSYGVNTEAFF. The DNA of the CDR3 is TGTGCCAGCAGCTTATCTTATGGGGTAAACACTGAAGCTTTCTTT.